This TCR beta chain was sequenced in a study of blood T cell repertoires in COVID-19. At the level of the study: Sites in the United States, Italy and Spain provided acute and convalescent COVID-19 samples. Sample material is recorded as cDNA or gDNA derived from T cells, B-cell-depleted T cells, or PBMCs.

Here immunoSEQ multiplex PCR was the method, and the copy in TCRdb shows in-frame clones only, minus some. This sample carries 200,000 to 300,000 clones, 88% of them seen once, and the ten largest clones take 6.3%. This clone occurred a few times. Trimming took off 1 base at V and 1 base at J, with 8 bases between the two ends. Germline CDR1 reads LGHDT; CDR2 reads YNNKEL (reference sequence). The CDR3 runs 14 residues. The receptor comes from a woman aged 25 to 39 with COVID-19, enrolled during active disease. The chain carries TRBV3-1 (or the pseudogene TRBV3-2) and TRBJ2-7; D is ambiguous. The sample consisted of peripheral blood. The CDR3 reads CASSQVARSYEQYF. DNA of the CDR3: TGTGCCAGCAGCCAAGTGGCCAGATCCTACGAGCAGTACTTC.